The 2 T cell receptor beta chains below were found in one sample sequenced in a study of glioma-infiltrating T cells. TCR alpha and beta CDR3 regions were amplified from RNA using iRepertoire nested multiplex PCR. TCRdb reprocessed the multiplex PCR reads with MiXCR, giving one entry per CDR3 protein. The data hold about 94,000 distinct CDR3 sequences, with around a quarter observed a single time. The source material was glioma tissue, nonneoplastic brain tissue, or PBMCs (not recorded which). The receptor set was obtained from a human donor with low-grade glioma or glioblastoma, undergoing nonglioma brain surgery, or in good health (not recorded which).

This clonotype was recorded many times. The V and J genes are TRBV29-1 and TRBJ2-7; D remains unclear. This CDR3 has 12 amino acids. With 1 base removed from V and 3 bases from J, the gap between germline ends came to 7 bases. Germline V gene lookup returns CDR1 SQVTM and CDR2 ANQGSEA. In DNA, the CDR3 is TGCAGCGTTGAAGGGCAGCACTACGAGCAGTACTTC. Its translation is CSVEGQHYEQYF.

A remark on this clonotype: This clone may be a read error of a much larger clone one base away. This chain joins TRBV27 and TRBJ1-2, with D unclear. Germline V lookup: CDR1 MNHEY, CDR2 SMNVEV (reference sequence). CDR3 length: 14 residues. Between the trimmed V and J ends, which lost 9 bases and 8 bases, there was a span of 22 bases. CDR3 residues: CARSLSAAPSGYTF. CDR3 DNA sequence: TGTGCCAGAAGCCTCTCCGCGGCCCCTAGCGGCTACACCTTC.